These 12 T cell receptor beta chains came from one sample sequenced in a study of T cell changes during pregnancy in multiple sclerosis. Sequencing used immunoSEQ multiplex PCR; TCRdb keeps in-frame clones, though not all of them. The table shows approximately 61,000 clones, with approximately 91% occurring only once. Sequencing was performed on peripheral blood, taken in the first trimester of pregnancy. These TCRs come from a female donor with multiple sclerosis, enrolled in a pregnancy study.

V usage is TRBV6-1 and J usage is TRBJ2-3; 7 positions agree with TRBD1. The germline V gene has CDR1 MNHNS and CDR2 SASEGT. The CDR3 runs 14 residues. Trimming took 4 bases from V and 2 from J; bases not matched to a gene: 3. CDR3 protein: CASSVGQHTDTQYF. In DNA form, the CDR3 reads TGTGCCAGCAGTGTGGGACAGCACACAGATACGCAGTATTTT.

The genes are TRBV19 and TRBJ2-7; TRBD2 aligns across 9 bases. J was trimmed by 3 bases and V by 8 bases; bases with no gene match: 11. This CDR3 region has 15 residues. CDR1 is LNHDA and CDR2 is SQIVND in the germline V gene (reference sequence). CDR3 residues: CASRAGSGSVYEQYF. In DNA, the CDR3 is TGTGCCAGTCGTGCCGGTAGCGGGAGCGTCTACGAGCAGTACTTC.

The DNA for the CDR3 is TGTGCCAGCACCGTAGACAGTTCCTACAATGAGCAGTTCTTC. Translating gives CASTVDSSYNEQFF. This chain uses TRBV28 with TRBJ2-1; possibly TRBD1 for D (5 bases). Trimming left V 7 bases short and J 1 base short, with 11 bases between. CDR1 is MDHEN, CDR2 SYDVKM, per germline. CDR3 length equals 14 residues.

CDR3 sequence: CASSPNSPGQGPGYTF. CDR3 sequence (DNA): TGCGCCAGCAGCCCAAACAGCCCCGGACAGGGCCCCGGCTACACCTTC. V is TRBV4-3 and J is TRBJ1-2; 8 nucleotides line up with TRBD1. Germline V gene sequence: CDR1 LGHNA, CDR2 YSLEER. The CDR3 has 16 amino acids. Unmatched junction bases numbered 15, after V lost 4 bases and J lost 8 bases.

The CDR3 DNA is TGTGCCAGCAGCCAGGGGACTAGCGGGAGGGCAACCGGGGAGCTGTTTTTT. Amino acids: CASSQGTSGRATGELFF. The chain joins TRBV5-4 to TRBJ2-2; 16 bases align to TRBD2. V gave up 4 bases and J gave up 5 bases; unmatched junction bases: 5. Germline V gives CDR1 SGHNT, CDR2 YYREEE (reference sequence). CDR3 length: 17 amino acids. Based on the CDR3 plus reference TRBV5-4 and TRBJ2-2, the full variable domain is ETGVTQSPTHLIKTRGQQVTLRCSSQSGHNTVSWYQQALGQGPQFIFQYYREEENGRGNFPPRFSGLQFPNYSSELNVNALELDDSALYLCASSQGTSGRATGELFFGEGSRLTVL.

V is TRBV7-9 and J is TRBJ2-3, with 7 bases that match TRBD2. The length of the CDR3 is 16 residues. Germline V gene lookup returns CDR1 SEHNR and CDR2 FQNEAQ (reference sequence). V shed 6 bases, J shed 1 base, and the junction held 10 bases outside the gene matches. In DNA, the CDR3 is TGTGCCAGCAGGTATAAAGGGACTACCCGCACAGATACGCAGTATTTT. The encoded protein is CASRYKGTTRTDTQYF.

The CDR3 here is CASSLSDGDYGYTF. CDR3 coding DNA: TGTGCCAGCAGCTTATCCGACGGGGACTATGGCTACACCTTC. The chain uses TRBV11-2 and TRBJ1-2, with D unclear. The CDR3 totals 14 residues. The ends were cut back, 2 bases at V and 3 bases at J, with 10 bases in the middle. Germline assignment: CDR1 SGHAT and CDR2 FQNNGV.

This chain uses TRBV28 with TRBJ1-1, with D possibly TRBD1 on 5 matching bases. With 6 bases removed from V and 1 base from J, the gap between germline ends came to 18 bases. This CDR3 region has 16 residues. Germline CDR1 and CDR2: MDHEN and SYDVKM. The CDR3 region is CASRLRTSNTNTEAFF. Here the CDR3 DNA reads TGTGCCAGCAGGCTTAGGACATCCAACACGAACACTGAAGCTTTCTTT. The full variable domain, rest sourced from reference TRBV28 and TRBJ1-1, is DVKVTQSSRYLVKRTGEKVFLECVQDMDHENMFWYRQDPGLGLRLIYFSYDVKMKEKGDIPEGYSVSREKKERFSLILESASTNQTSMYLCASRLRTSNTNTEAFFGQGTRLTVV.

This clone was recorded once. The sample carries other DNA sequences with the same CDR3. V usage is TRBV18 and J usage is TRBJ2-1; no definite D call. The CDR3 is made up of 13 amino acids. V was shortened by 3 bases and J by 8 bases, with 11 bases between the two germline ends. Per the germline V gene, CDR1 is KGHSH and CDR2 is LQKENI. Here the CDR3 reads CASSPPLVDEQFF. CDR3 nucleotide sequence: TGTGCCAGCTCACCCCCCTTAGTGGATGAGCAGTTCTTC.

The rearrangement joins TRBV4-3 to TRBJ2-7, with a possible D match to TRBD2 (5 bases). This CDR3 contains 15 residues. V lost 0 bases, J lost 0 bases, and 9 bases lay in between. Germline assignment: CDR1 LGHNA and CDR2 YSLEER. The CDR3 nucleotides are TGCGCCAGCAGCCAAGATGAAGGGAGCTCCTACGAGCAGTACTTC. Amino acid sequence: CASSQDEGSSYEQYF.

Notes on this clone: One junction end disagrees with the germline gene, perhaps due to a read error. This chain links TRBV29-1 with TRBJ1-1; perhaps TRBD1 as D (6 bases). Germline CDR1 SQVTM, CDR2 ANQGSEA. The CDR3 loop spans 14 amino acids. The CDR3 DNA follows: TGCAGCGCCAGACCAGCCACAGGGAACCCTGAAGCTTTCTTT. This sequence encodes CSARPATGNPEAFF.

This clone was seen more than once but under ten times. V gene TRBV11-3 combines with J gene TRBJ1-1; D ambiguous. V was cut by 5 bases and J by 7 bases, with 11 bases left in between. The V gene's germline CDR1 is SGHNT and CDR2 YENEEA. The CDR3 length is 12 residues. CDR3 coding DNA: TGTGCCAGCAGCCTCATAGAGGGTGAAGCTTTCTTT. Its translation: CASSLIEGEAFF.